This T cell receptor beta chain was sequenced for a study of blood T cell repertoires in COVID-19. Study-level information: Acute and convalescent COVID-19 samples came from the United States, Italy and Spain. The cDNA or gDNA used as material had been derived from T cells, B-cell-depleted T cells, or PBMCs.

Looked up from germline, CDR1 is MNHEY and CDR2 is SMNVEV (reference sequence). There are 17 residues in the CDR3. Unmatched junction bases numbered 6, after V lost 5 bases and J lost 3 bases. Per the study methods: Amplifying reference gene primers gave estimates of nucleated cell counts. Repertoires were generated with immunoSEQ multiplex PCR, while TCRdb's copy carries only in-frame clones and drops some. V, J and clone size are taken as reported in that table, and D and trimming were inferred from the DNA itself. The table shows about 45,000 clones, with around 80% occurring only once. In its sample, this clone was seen a few times.

Sample: peripheral blood. This TCR was recovered from a man aged 80 or over in a cohort sampled during active COVID-19. This rearrangement joins TRBV27 to TRBJ2-2, with 13 nucleotides matching TRBD2. The CDR3 bases are TGTGCCAGCAGTATACTAGCGGGAGGGCCGCACACCGGGGAGCTGTTTTTT. This codes for CASSILAGGPHTGELFF.